This TCR beta chain originates from a study of control samples from healthy donors and cancer patients. As to this clone: Distinct nucleotide sequences in the sample also encode this CDR3.

Germline lookup yields CDR1 SQVTM and CDR2 ANQGSEA. V lost 4 bases and J 1 base, leaving 4 bases between the germline ends. The CDR3 runs to 11 residues. Repertoires were generated with immunoSEQ multiplex PCR, while TCRdb's copy carries only in-frame clones and drops some. The repertoire includes 130,000 or so clones, roughly 92% of them detected once, and approximately 6% sits in the top ten. The chain couples TRBV29-1 to TRBJ1-1, with D uncertain. The sequence came from a man between 18 and 29 years old in good health. The specimen sequenced was blood. This CDR3 is CSVGQNTEAFF. DNA for the CDR3: TGCAGCGTTGGGCAGAACACTGAAGCTTTCTTT.